A selection of T cell receptor beta chains follows, all from one sample in a study of cytomegalovirus exposure and HLA in healthy donors. The table came from immunoSEQ multiplex PCR; TCRdb's copy has only in-frame clones and leaves some out. The sample holds under 200,000 clones; 62% are singletons and the top ten take 2.5% to 3.5%. The sequenced material came from PBMCs. Receptor source: a man in his forties in good health and CMV-seronegative. The CDR3 runs from the conserved cysteine through the conserved F or W. The D gene is left open where the match is weak. Rows give clone size only sometimes, using once, few, many, or a class for an expanded clone.

j_call d_call clone_size v_call cdr3_aa cdr3_nt
TRBJ2-5 . few TRBV5-4 CASSSGRTVQETQYF TGTGCCAGCAGCAGTGGACGGACAGTCCAAGAGACCCAGTACTTC
TRBJ2-1 TRBD1 few TRBV5-6 CASSQYGQVAGNEQFF TGTGCCAGCAGCCAATACGGACAGGTAGCTGGGAATGAGCAGTTCTTC
TRBJ2-1 . . TRBV29-1 CSVDGRRRSEQFF TGCAGCGTTGATGGGAGAAGGAGGAGTGAGCAGTTCTTC
TRBJ2-7 . . TRBV2 CASIQGGPGGEQYF TGTGCCAGCATCCAGGGAGGCCCAGGCGGCGAGCAGTACTTC
TRBJ1-1 TRBD1 . TRBV11-2 CASSTRTGSNTEAFF TGTGCCAGCAGCACCCGGACAGGGTCGAACACTGAAGCTTTCTTT
TRBJ2-7 TRBD1 . TRBV12-5 CASGLLPRTGSYEQYF TGTGCTAGTGGTTTGCTACCACGGACAGGCTCCTACGAGCAGTACTTC
TRBJ2-5 . . TRBV9 CASNKGGVQETQYF TGTGCCAGCAATAAGGGGGGGGTTCAAGAGACCCAGTACTTC
TRBJ2-3 TRBD1 . TRBV11-2 CASSSGQASTDTQYF TGTGCCAGCAGCTCCGGACAGGCCTCCACAGATACGCAGTATTTT
TRBJ1-2 . . TRBV5-1 CASSLGGNQHGYTF TGCGCCAGCAGCTTGGGAGGGAACCAGCATGGCTACACCTTC
TRBJ2-1 . . TRBV18 CASSPPTSSRRFYGDNEQFF TGTGCCAGCTCACCACCAACTAGCTCCCGGAGATTTTATGGCGACAATGAGCAGTTCTTC
TRBJ2-1 TRBD2 . TRBV19 CASSIGTSGRGEQFF TGTGCCAGTAGTATTGGGACTAGCGGGAGAGGTGAGCAGTTCTTC
TRBJ2-7 . . TRBV9 CASSTWGDEQYF TGTGCCAGCAGCACTTGGGGCGACGAGCAGTACTTC
TRBJ2-7 . . TRBV7-7 CASSLDQGGEQYF TGTGCCAGCAGCTTAGACCAGGGGGGAGAGCAGTACTTC
TRBJ2-5 TRBD2 . TRBV19 CASSPGLAAQETQYF TGTGCCAGTAGTCCCGGTCTAGCGGCCCAAGAGACCCAGTACTTC
TRBJ1-5 . . TRBV28 CASSLNGQPQHF TGTGCCAGCAGTTTGAACGGTCAGCCCCAGCATTTT
TRBJ2-3 TRBD2 . TRBV7-2 CASSSSGVNTDTQYF TGTGCCAGCAGCAGTAGCGGGGTTAACACAGATACGCAGTATTTT
TRBJ2-1 TRBD1 . TRBV19 CATSRGSSSYNEQFF TGTGCCACCAGCAGGGGGTCGAGCTCCTACAATGAGCAGTTCTTC
TRBJ1-6 TRBD1 . TRBV5-1 CASSLDRANSPLHF TGCGCCAGCAGCCTGGACAGGGCAAATTCACCCCTCCACTTT
TRBJ2-2 TRBD1 . TRBV5-8 CASSLGRTGSNTGELFF TGTGCCAGCAGCTTGGGACGGACAGGTTCGAACACCGGGGAGCTGTTTTTT
TRBJ1-4 . few TRBV19 CASSFSTTVEKLFF TGTGCCAGTAGTTTCAGTACTACCGTCGAAAAACTGTTTTTT
TRBJ2-1 TRBD1 few TRBV5-1 CASSGDRASHNEQFF TGCGCCAGCAGTGGGGACAGGGCGTCACACAATGAGCAGTTCTTC
TRBJ2-1 TRBD2 . TRBV19 CASSILAGANNEQFF TGTGCCAGTAGTATTCTTGCGGGAGCGAACAATGAGCAGTTCTTC
TRBJ1-1 . . TRBV6-6 CAASPTEGTEAFF TGTGCCGCCTCTCCCACAGAGGGCACTGAAGCTTTCTTT
TRBJ2-7 TRBD1 . TRBV4-1 CASSQGLTGYEQYF TGCGCCAGCAGCCAAGGGTTGACAGGGTACGAGCAGTACTTC
TRBJ2-1 . . TRBV9 CASSVGGEQFF TGTGCCAGCAGCGTTGGCGGTGAGCAGTTCTTC
TRBJ1-5 TRBD1 . TRBV30 CAWSALQGDQPQHF TGTGCCTGGAGTGCCCTACAGGGGGATCAGCCCCAGCATTTT
TRBJ1-6 . once TRBV7-9 CASSYEEGYNSPLHF TGTGCCAGCAGCTACGAGGAGGGCTATAATTCACCCCTCCACTTT